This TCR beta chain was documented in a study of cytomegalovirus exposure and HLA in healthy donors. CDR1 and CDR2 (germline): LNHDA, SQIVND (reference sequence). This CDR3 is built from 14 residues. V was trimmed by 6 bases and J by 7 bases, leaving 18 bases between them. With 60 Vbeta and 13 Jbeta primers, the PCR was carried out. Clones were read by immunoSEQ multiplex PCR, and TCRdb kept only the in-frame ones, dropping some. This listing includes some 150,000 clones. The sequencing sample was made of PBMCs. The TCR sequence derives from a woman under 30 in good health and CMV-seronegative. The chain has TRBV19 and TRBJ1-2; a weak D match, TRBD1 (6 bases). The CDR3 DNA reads TGTGCCAGTAGCAAAACCCAGGGGAGCTCTGGCTACACCTTC. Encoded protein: CASSKTQGSSGYTF.